This T cell receptor beta chain was obtained from a study of untreated major depressive disorder (dated by TCRdb to the late 2010s). About the full investigation: A cross-sectional case-control design was used to compare T cell phenotype and TCR repertoire between antidepressant-free major depressive disorder patients and individually matched non-depressed controls. Sequencing followed up flow-cytometry Vbeta 5.1, Vbeta 11 and Vbeta 22 usage differences observed in the whole cohort.

On the study overall, not on this receptor specifically: Because of the strict matching and exclusion criteria, the study sample was comparatively small, which limits how generalizable the findings are. In the sequencing data, TRBV25-01 and TRBV02-01 usage was found to follow the flow-cytometry pattern, although statistical significance was not reached. For the sequencing comparisons, one-tailed planned tests were applied to only three Vbeta families that had been selected in advance. In every sequenced subject, all of the top five TRBV05-01 clones were private clones. Sequencing confirmed higher TRBV05-01 (Vbeta 5.1) usage among CD4+ T cells of depressed patients than controls, with p = 0.040 in a one-tailed test.

For sex, age, current smoking status and body mass index, every depressed patient had a pairwise-matched non-depressed control. Every participant was of European descent. Patients were diagnosed with major depressive disorder by DSM-IV criteria and had a Hamilton Rating Scale for Depression score of 18 or higher. Before enrollment, patients had taken no psychiatric medication, antidepressants included, for at least 8 weeks. Among patients, depression severity was moderate to severe. Major medical conditions, Axis I/II comorbidities, regular medication or illicit drug use, and drinking over 100 g alcohol weekly were applied as exclusion criteria for all participants. From each participant, about 32 ml of peripheral blood was collected into EDTA tubes. Thawed PBMCs underwent magnetic negative selection with the BD IMag Human CD4 T Lymphocyte Enrichment Set to purify CD4+ T cells. Flow cytometry confirmed that the CD4+ enrichment method typically gave roughly 95% purity. A subgroup of about 5 case-control pairs, chosen blind to chemokine receptor expression and flow-cytometric repertoire skewing results, underwent TCRbeta sequencing. All blood samples were collected in the morning at 8:00 a.m., and PBMCs were isolated by Ficoll-Hypaque gradient centrifugation. PBMCs were cryopreserved by gradual cooling to -80°C and stored in liquid nitrogen until assayed.

In the case of this clone: No cognate antigen has been identified for it. There are no base qualities to consult, and no much larger clone falls within one base.

The Qiagen DNeasy Blood and Tissue Kit was used to extract total genomic DNA from purified CD4+ T cells. The TCRbeta CDR3 region, defined according to IMGT, was amplified and sequenced using immunoSEQ immunosequencing protocols. The authors' pipeline ran thus. Raw sequence data were preprocessed by the immunoSEQ service for PCR and sequencing error correction. Data were loaded into the immunoSEQ Analyzer and further analyzed with VDJtools v1.0.7. Patient-control differences were tested with the paired Wilcoxon signed-rank test. TCRdb carries this immuneACCESS record with in-frame sequences only. Its versions omit some clonotypes, under half of them owing to an unresolved V gene in the studies checked, with the rest unexplained. The V and J calls and the clone size are those of that table, but D and trimming were determined from the DNA. The sample has some 27,000 clones on record, roughly nine tenths of them singletons. Of the sample, 0.72% falls within the top ten clones.

The CDR3 covers 14 residues, taking in both the cysteine and the phenylalanine. The DNA shown is the 42-base CDR3, in frame from base 1. CDR1 is given as SGHDT and CDR2 as YYEEEE, both from the germline V gene. The trim is 4 bases for V and 2 bases for J, with a gap of 12 bases between the germline ends. The sequence was collected from a woman between 25 and 40 years old with major depressive disorder. What was sequenced was CD4+ T cells from PBMCs. This sequence uses TRBV5-6 and TRBJ1-1; the D region possibly corresponds to TRBD1 (5 bases align). The DNA sequence is as follows: TGTGCCAGCAGCCCGGTACAGGCTAACACTGAAGCTTTCTTT. It specifies CASSPVQANTEAFF.